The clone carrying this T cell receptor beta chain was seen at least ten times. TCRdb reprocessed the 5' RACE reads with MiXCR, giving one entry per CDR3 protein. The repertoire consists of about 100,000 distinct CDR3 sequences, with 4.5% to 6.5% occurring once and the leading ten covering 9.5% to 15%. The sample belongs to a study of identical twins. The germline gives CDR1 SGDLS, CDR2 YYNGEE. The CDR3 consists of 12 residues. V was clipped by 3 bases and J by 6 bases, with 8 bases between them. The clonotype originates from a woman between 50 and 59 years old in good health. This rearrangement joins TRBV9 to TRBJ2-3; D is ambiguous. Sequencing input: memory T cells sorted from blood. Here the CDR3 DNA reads TGTGCCAGCAGCGGGTCCACGGATACGCAGTATTTT. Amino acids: CASSGSTDTQYF.